This TCR beta chain was recovered during a study of blood T cell repertoires in COVID-19. Background on the study: Samples taken during acute and convalescent COVID-19 were collected in the United States, Italy and Spain. Nucleic acid was either cDNA or gDNA, and it came from T cells, B-cell-depleted T cells, or PBMCs.

Original analysis: Reference gene primer amplification yielded estimated nucleated cell counts. Libraries were prepared by immunoSEQ multiplex PCR; TCRdb keeps only in-frame clonotypes and omits some of them. D and trimming were read from the DNA, whereas the V and J calls and clone size are those reported in that table. This sample has about 260,000 clones, with approximately 86% found just once. The receptor was derived from a woman aged 60 to 75 with COVID-19, enrolled during active disease. Specimen: peripheral blood.

Here the CDR3 DNA reads TGTGCCAGTAGTAGCGGGAGGTCCTCCTACAATGAGCAGTTCTTC. It translates to CASSSGRSSYNEQFF. The chain is built from TRBV19 and TRBJ2-1, with TRBD2 identical over 8 bases. Germline V CDR1 and CDR2: LNHDA, SQIVND (reference sequence). The CDR3 has 15 residues. V lost 4 bases, J lost 0 bases, and 2 bases stayed unmatched.